These 23 T cell receptor beta chains originate from one sample sequenced in a study of spatial heterogeneity in lung cancer. Their cognate antigens are unknown. Overall study results and limits: Tracking of tumor mutation counts was seen in expanded intratumoral alpha and beta TCR counts.

Time point here: sample taken at primary tumor resection. MiXCR, applied by TCRdb to the 5' RACE reads, yields one record per CDR3 protein. The table includes about 15,000 distinct CDR3 sequences, 6.2% detected once. Source: lung tumor tissue, taken at surgery. These receptors originate from a male donor with early-stage non-small cell lung cancer.

Regarding this clonotype: The library was prepared for alpha chains; this beta chain is a stray read, so its frequency means little. The CDR3 bases are TGTGCCAGCAGTTTATCTGCGGGCCGAGAGACCCAGTACTTC. Residues: CASSLSAGRETQYF. The V call is TRBV28, the J call TRBJ2-5; D is perhaps TRBD2 (5 bases). This CDR3 has 14 amino acids. The V gene lost 1 base and the J gene lost 4 bases, with 10 bases spanning the gap. Per germline, CDR1 MDHEN and CDR2 SYDVKM.

This clonotype was seen at least ten times. This beta chain is an unintended read in a library built for alpha chains; its size means little. V usage is TRBV27 and J usage is TRBJ2-3; weak D call: TRBD2 (5 bases). Germline V gives CDR1 MNHEY, CDR2 SMNVEV (reference sequence). This CDR3 is built from 14 residues. V was shortened by 3 bases and J by 2 bases, with 9 bases between the two germline ends. This CDR3 reads CASSLWGATDTQYF. DNA of the CDR3: TGTGCCAGCAGTTTGTGGGGAGCCACAGATACGCAGTATTTT.

There are many counts of this clonotype. Since the library was made to target alpha chains, this beta chain is a stray read and its abundance is not meaningful. The chain employs TRBV28 and TRBJ2-7; either TRBD1 or TRBD2 may supply D (6 bases each). This CDR3 contains 12 residues. The germline gives CDR1 MDHEN, CDR2 SYDVKM. Trimming stripped 5 bases from V and 10 bases from J, with 15 bases between. CDR3 in amino acids: CASSLQTGTQYF. For the CDR3, the DNA is TGTGCCAGCAGTCTACAAACAGGGACTCAGTACTTC.

This clonotype came up many times. With the library built for alpha chains, this beta chain is off target and its frequency is not meaningful. The V gene is TRBV28, the J gene TRBJ1-2; 7 nucleotides agree with TRBD1. Germline CDR1 reads MDHEN; CDR2 reads SYDVKM. V was clipped by 4 bases and J by 6 bases; unmatched bases: 2. The CDR3 extends over 12 amino acids. CDR3 in amino acids: CASSSTGDGYTF. DNA for the CDR3: TGTGCCAGCAGTTCTACAGGGGATGGCTACACCTTC.

In this sample, this clonotype turned up many times. No conserved phenylalanine or tryptophan is present at the end of the CDR3, so a read error is the likely explanation. It is unclear where the CDR3 begins or ends on the DNA, so no DNA is shown, and the CDR3 is as TCRdb lists it. This beta chain turned up in a library designed for alpha chains; as an off-target read, its abundance says little. The chain couples TRBV30 to TRBJ2-1; the DNA was not compared with TRBD2, the D call given in the table. CDR1 and CDR2 (germline): GTSNPN, SVGIG (reference sequence). 10 amino acids form the CDR3, both terminal residues included. This CDR3 reads CAWTLGLAGI.

This clonotype was found many times. Because this beta chain is a stray read in a library intended to capture alpha chains, its abundance should not be given much weight. The chain carries TRBV6-5 and TRBJ2-7, with TRBD1 identical over 10 bases. Trimming cost V 0 bases and J 0 bases; bases outside gene matches: 5. CDR3 length equals 17 residues. CDR1 is MNHEY, CDR2 SVGAGI, per germline. The CDR3 is CASSYSIGTGDSYEQYF. CDR3 in DNA: TGTGCCAGCAGTTACTCGATAGGGACAGGGGACTCCTACGAGCAGTACTTC.

By share, this clonotype ranks as medium-sized (0.01 to 0.1%). The library was built for alpha chains, so this beta chain is an off-target read and its size means little. The chain is built from TRBV7-2 and TRBJ2-7, with D possibly matching TRBD1 (6 bases). Germline-derived CDR1 and CDR2 are SGHTA and FQGNSA. The CDR3 is made up of 13 amino acids. Trimming took off 0 bases at V and 3 bases at J, with 6 bases between the two ends. CDR3 nucleotides: TGTGCCAGCAGCTTAGCCAGGGGCTACGAGCAGTACTTC. It is translated as CASSLARGYEQYF. Complete variable domain (other parts from reference TRBV7-2 and TRBJ2-7): GAGVSQSPSNKVTEKGKDVELRCDPISGHTALYWYRQSLGQGLEFLIYFQGNSAPDKSGLPSDRFSAERTGGSVSTLTIQRTQQEDSAVYLCASSLARGYEQYFGPGTRLTVT.

There are many counts of this clonotype. Because the library targeted alpha chains, this beta chain is an off-target read whose size means little. The chain links TRBV5-6 to TRBJ1-5; no clear D gene. Between the trimmed V and J ends, which lost 4 bases and 3 bases, there was a span of 5 bases. Germline CDR1 and CDR2: SGHDT and YYEEEE. The CDR3 has 12 amino acids. The CDR3 loop is CASSVLNQPQHF. CDR3 sequence (DNA): TGTGCCAGCAGCGTGCTCAATCAGCCCCAGCATTTT.

This clonotype was counted ten times or more. This beta chain is off target for a library built for alpha chains, so its abundance means little. The genes are TRBV20-1 and TRBJ2-3; TRBD1 is a possible D gene (5 bases). Trimming left V 5 bases short and J 0 bases short, with 18 bases between. Germline V lookup: CDR1 DFQATT, CDR2 SNEGSKA (reference sequence). The CDR3 loop spans 16 amino acids. The CDR3 nucleotides read TGCAGTGCTCCGACCTTGACAGTCTCTAGCACAGATACGCAGTATTTT. The encoded protein is CSAPTLTVSSTDTQYF.

This clonotype ranks as medium-sized. In a library made to pick up alpha chains, this beta chain is a stray read with a size that means little. V gene TRBV30 combines with J gene TRBJ2-1; 9 positions match TRBD2. Germline CDR1 and CDR2: GTSNPN and SVGIG (reference sequence). There are 14 residues in the CDR3. With 0 bases clipped from V and 9 bases from J, the junction kept 6 bases outside the gene matches. CDR3 nucleotides: TGTGCCTGGAGTGTAACTAGCGGGTTTGCTGAGCAGTTCTTC. Translation gives CAWSVTSGFAEQFF.

Relative to its sample, this clonotype is medium-sized. In a library made to pick up alpha chains, this beta chain is a stray read with a size that means little. The chain is built from TRBV3-1 and TRBJ2-2; no clear D. Germline CDR1 LGHDT, CDR2 YNNKEL (reference sequence). The CDR3 extends over 12 amino acids. The V end was cut by 7 bases, the J end by 4 bases, with 7 bases between. This CDR3 reads CASTYSTGELFF. The CDR3 nucleotides read TGTGCCAGCACCTACAGCACCGGGGAGCTGTTTTTT.

This clonotype has at least ten counts. Because the library targeted alpha chains, this beta chain is an off-target read whose size means little. This sequence joins TRBV18 and TRBJ2-7; 10 bases are shared with TRBD1. This CDR3 has 14 residues. CDR1 KGHSH and CDR2 LQKENI come from the germline V gene. Trimming removed 3 bases from V and 7 bases from J; junction bases left unmatched: 6. CDR3 amino acids: CASSPSGQGREQYF. The CDR3, as DNA: TGTGCCAGCTCACCCTCGGGACAGGGGAGGGAGCAGTACTTC.

This clonotype was recorded at least ten times. This beta chain slipped into a library made for alpha chains as a stray read, so its size is not meaningful. The rearrangement joins TRBV7-2 to TRBJ1-5; 7 bases match TRBD1. V was clipped by 4 bases and J by 4 bases; unmatched bases: 10. The germline gives CDR1 SGHTA, CDR2 FQGNSA. CDR3 length: 16 amino acids. In DNA form, the CDR3 reads TGTGCCAGCAGCTCAACCCGGACAGGTACAAATCAGCCCCAGCATTTT. Its protein product is CASSSTRTGTNQPQHF.

This clonotype appeared many times. In a library made to pick up alpha chains, this beta chain is a stray read with a size that means little. The chain recombines TRBV20-1 with TRBJ1-4; no definite D call. Trimming left V 3 bases short and J 0 bases short, with 8 bases between. Germline CDR1 reads DFQATT; CDR2 reads SNEGSKA (reference sequence). The CDR3 is made up of 14 amino acids. The CDR3 sequence: CSASVPATNEKLFF. The CDR3, as DNA: TGCAGTGCTAGTGTGCCGGCAACTAATGAAAAACTGTTTTTT.

This clonotype was counted ten times or more. This beta chain is an off-target read within a library intended for alpha chains, so its frequency means little. V is TRBV20-1 and J is TRBJ2-7, with D possibly called TRBD1 or TRBD2 (5 bases each). The germline gives CDR1 DFQATT, CDR2 SNEGSKA (reference sequence). CDR3 length: 15 residues. Trimming took 0 bases from V and 3 from J, leaving 15 bases between them. The CDR3 sequence: CSARDSGRANYEQYF. CDR3 in DNA: TGCAGTGCTAGAGATTCGGGGCGGGCTAACTACGAGCAGTACTTC.

On this clonotype itself: This beta chain turned up in a library designed for alpha chains; as an off-target read, its abundance says little. V usage is TRBV20-1 and J usage is TRBJ2-4; D not certain. Per germline, CDR1 DFQATT and CDR2 SNEGSKA (reference sequence). This CDR3 comprises 15 residues. The V end lost 3 bases, the J end lost 4 bases, and 16 bases lay between the germline ends. The CDR3 DNA reads as TGCAGTGCTAGGCCCACCATAAATCCGAAAAACATTCAGTACTTC. Protein product: CSARPTINPKNIQYF.

This clonotype has only a few counts. The library was prepared for alpha chains; this beta chain is a stray read, so its frequency means little. This sequence joins TRBV5-5 and TRBJ2-2; D remains unclear. CDR3 size: 12 residues. With 1 base removed from V and 7 bases from J, the gap between germline ends came to 5 bases. Germline assignment: CDR1 SGHKS and CDR2 YYEKEE (reference sequence). Here the CDR3 reads CASSLFIGELFF. The CDR3 bases are TGTGCCAGCAGCTTGTTCATCGGGGAGCTGTTTTTT.

This clonotype was picked up many times. Little can be read into the size of this beta chain, an off-target read in a library designed for alpha chains. This sequence joins TRBV6-7 and TRBJ2-1; D not resolved. TRBV6-7 is known as an ORF, though its function is uncertain. The CDR3 has 15 residues. The V end lost 6 bases, the J end lost 0 bases, and 12 bases lay between the germline ends. CDR3 sequence reads: CASRATTSSYNEQFF. Written as DNA, the CDR3 is TGTGCCAGCAGGGCCACTACCAGCTCCTACAATGAGCAGTTCTTC.

By share, this clonotype counts as medium-sized. Since it is a stray read in a library aimed at alpha chains, this beta chain has a size that is not meaningful. V usage is TRBV6-2 or TRBV6-3 and J usage is TRBJ1-5, with a possible D match to TRBD1 (6 bases). The V end was cut by 6 bases, the J end by 3 bases, with 12 bases between. The CDR3 runs 14 residues. Germline V gene lookup returns CDR1 MNHEY and CDR2 SVGEGT. The CDR3 is CASRPGVYNQPQHF. The CDR3 nucleotides read TGTGCCAGCAGGCCAGGGGTATACAATCAGCCCCAGCATTTT.

The table lists this clonotype with a few counts. A junction end diverges from the germline sequence, so it may reflect a read error. Little can be read into the size of this beta chain, an off-target read in a library designed for alpha chains. The V gene is TRBV11-3, the J gene TRBJ2-1; TRBD2 matches 8 bases. Per germline, CDR1 SGHNT and CDR2 YENEEA. This CDR3 spans 15 amino acids. The CDR3 sequence is CASSLGAGGVTPLNF. CDR3 nucleotides: TGTGCCAGCAGCTTAGGGGCGGGGGGCGTTACCCCTCTGAACTTC.

This clonotype is medium-sized in the sample. A library prepared for alpha chains yielded this beta chain as an off-target read; its size is of little meaning. The chain joins TRBV6-5 to TRBJ1-2; D is uncertain. The CDR3 covers 13 residues. Germline lookup yields CDR1 MNHEY and CDR2 SVGAGI. Trimming cost V 8 bases and J 7 bases, with 17 bases left between them. DNA of the CDR3: TGTGCCAGCCAAAATCGGGGTGGGGTTGGCTACACCTTC. Translating gives CASQNRGGVGYTF.

The sample holds many counts of this clonotype. This beta chain is a stray sequence in a library constructed for alpha chains; its clone size is not meaningful. The CDR3 DNA sequence: TGTGCCAGCAGTTGGGGACAGCCCTCCTACGAGCAGTACTTC. Its protein is CASSWGQPSYEQYF. The chain employs TRBV6-2 or TRBV6-3 and TRBJ2-7, with TRBD1 identical over 7 bases. This CDR3 is 14 amino acids long. The J segment lost 0 bases and the V segment lost 4 bases, leaving 3 bases of the junction unmatched. CDR1 and CDR2 from the germline V gene are MNHEY and SVGEGT.

Note on this clonotype: This beta chain represents an off-target read in a library built for alpha chains; its size is of limited meaning. CDR3 DNA: TGTGCCAGCAGTTTCGCAGCGGGAGCTACCGGGGAGCTGTTTTTT. Encoded protein: CASSFAAGATGELFF. V gene TRBV6-4 combines with J gene TRBJ2-2; 8 bases line up with TRBD2. The germline V gene encodes CDR1 MRHNA and CDR2 SNTAGT. The CDR3 runs to 15 residues. After removal of 5 bases from V and 5 bases from J, the junction contained 7 bases not matched to a gene.